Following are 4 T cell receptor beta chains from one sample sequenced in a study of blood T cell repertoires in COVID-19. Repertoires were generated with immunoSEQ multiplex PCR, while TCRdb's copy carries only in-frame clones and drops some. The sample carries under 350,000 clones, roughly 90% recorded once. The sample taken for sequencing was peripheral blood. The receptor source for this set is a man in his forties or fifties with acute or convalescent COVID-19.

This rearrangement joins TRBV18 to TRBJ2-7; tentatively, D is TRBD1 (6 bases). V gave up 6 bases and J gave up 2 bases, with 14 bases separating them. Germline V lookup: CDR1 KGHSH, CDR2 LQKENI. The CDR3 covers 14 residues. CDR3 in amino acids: CASSLRTETYEQYF. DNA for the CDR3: TGTGCCAGCTCGCTTCGGACAGAAACCTACGAGCAGTACTTC.

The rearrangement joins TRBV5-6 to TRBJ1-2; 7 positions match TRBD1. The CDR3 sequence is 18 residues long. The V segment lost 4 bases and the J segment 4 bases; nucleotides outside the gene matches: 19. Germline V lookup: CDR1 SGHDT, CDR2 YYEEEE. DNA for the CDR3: TGTGCCAGCAGCGGGGATGGGACAGCTCCTCCTCGTGTCTATGGCTACACCTTC. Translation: CASSGDGTAPPRVYGYTF.

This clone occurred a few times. CDR3 in DNA: TGTGCCAGCAGTGAACGTGGTTACTTCCAGCATTTT. It specifies CASSERGYFQHF. This rearrangement joins TRBV6-1 to TRBJ1-5; D remains ambiguous. The ends were cut back, 2 bases at V and 12 bases at J, with 11 bases in the middle. This CDR3 spans 12 amino acids. Germline V gene data show CDR1 as MNHNS and CDR2 as SASEGT.

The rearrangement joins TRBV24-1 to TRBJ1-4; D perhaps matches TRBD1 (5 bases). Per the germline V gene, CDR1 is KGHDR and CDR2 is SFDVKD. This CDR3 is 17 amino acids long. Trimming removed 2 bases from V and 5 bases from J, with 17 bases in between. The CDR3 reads CATSDSTKGSRNEKLFF. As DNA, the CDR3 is TGTGCCACCAGTGATTCGACAAAGGGGTCGCGGAATGAAAAACTGTTTTTT.